This TCR beta chain is from a study of shared clonotypes between healthy human individuals. Findings and limits, study-wide: Sequencing depth was expected to influence donor clonotype sharing. Exclusively blood specimens were collected; tissue repertoires likely differ.

With respect to this clone: The antigen remains unidentified.

Trimming left V 0 bases short and J 6 bases short, with 13 bases between. The CDR3 covers 14 residues. Germline V gene lookup returns CDR1 SGHRS and CDR2 YFSETQ. Roughly 30,000 T cell genomes (around 0.2 ug DNA) went into each sorted-subset replicate. TCRdb keeps only in-frame clones here, not all; method: immunoSEQ multiplex PCR. The sample has about 1,800,000 clones, about 95% seen once. Positively selected for CCR7, the CD45RO-negative cells used as naive CD8 cells excluded terminally differentiated effector memory CD45RA+ cells. This receptor was taken from a man aged 18 to 30 in good health. Sequenced: naive CD8+ T cells sorted from blood. The V gene is TRBV5-1, the J gene TRBJ2-7, with D perhaps assigned TRBD1 or TRBD2 (6 bases each). CDR3 coding DNA: TGCGCCAGCAGCTTGGGGAGACGGGGGCTCGAGCAGTACTTC. This gives the protein CASSLGRRGLEQYF.